The source of this T cell receptor (beta chain) is a study of blood T cell repertoires in COVID-19. Study at large: T cells, B-cell-depleted T cells, or PBMCs provided the cDNA or gDNA that served as material.

The table came from immunoSEQ multiplex PCR; TCRdb's copy has only in-frame clones and leaves some out. The sample includes around 290,000 clones, about 88% of them seen just once. The CDR3 has 12 residues. V was pared by 10 bases and J by 2 bases, with 12 bases between. The germline CDR1 and CDR2 sequences are ENHRY and SYGVKD. This TCR derives from a woman in her seventies with COVID-19, enrolled during active disease. J is TRBJ2-7 and V is TRBV10-3, with D possibly TRBD2 on 5 matching bases. Sequenced input: peripheral blood. The CDR3 DNA follows: TGTGCCACCCGGGGAGTCGCCTACGAGCAGTACTTC. Translated, it gives CATRGVAYEQYF.